These T cell receptor beta chains were read from a single sample in a study of cytomegalovirus exposure and HLA in healthy donors. Some clones are missing from TCRdb's copy, which holds only in-frame ones; the method was immunoSEQ multiplex PCR. This table holds more than 85,000 clones, over 9.5% found once. Sample: PBMCs. The receptors were sampled from a man aged 35 to 55 in good health and CMV-seropositive. CDR3s include the opening cysteine and the closing phenylalanine or tryptophan. Each record gives: J gene, V gene, CDR3 protein.

TRBJ2-5 TRBV11-2 CASSSGTGGETQYF
TRBJ2-3 TRBV6-6 CASSLYRDYTDTQYF
TRBJ2-7 TRBV15 CATSRGGGSFDEQYF
TRBJ1-1 TRBV27 CASSLSAAGQAFF
TRBJ2-1 TRBV27 CASSFYGRNHEQFF
TRBJ2-7 TRBV6-6 CASNQLAGTYEQYF
TRBJ2-7 TRBV2 CASRRQGIKNEQYF
TRBJ2-7 TRBV9 CASSVGEQLSYEQYF
TRBJ2-1 TRBV15 CATSIRRYNEQFF
TRBJ2-1 TRBV6-5 CASRRGGLLEQFF
TRBJ2-1 TRBV5-1 CASSLVSQDLNEQFF